One T cell receptor (beta chain) is described in this entry. The antigen this receptor binds is unknown. It has no much larger one-base neighbor in the sample; base qualities were not kept. Other nucleotide sequences from this sample produce the same CDR3. The data belong to a study of beta chain features in type 1 diabetes (dated by TCRdb to between 2017 and 2018). As for the study more broadly: Patients and healthy donors did not differ in mean age, gender distribution, total cell number or subset yield. Across all samples, 107,917,701 sorted cells were examined, and cell number per subset correlated strongly with RNA yield. In the study, recently diagnosed type 1 diabetes patients and matched healthy donors were compared on the TCRB repertoires of their sorted circulating CD4+ T cell subsets. Whereas all 30 or so donors provided naive and central memory subsets, regulatory and stem cell-like memory subsets were isolated from just 8 patients and roughly 8 healthy donors.

CDR1 is given as KGHSH and CDR2 as LQKENI, both from the germline V gene. Measured from the cysteine to the phenylalanine, the CDR3 is 13 residues long. Kept here is only the CDR3 DNA, which spans 39 bases and is read in frame from base 1. The junction shows trimming of 3 bases on V and 3 bases on J, plus 8 bases between the germline ends. The entire amount of isolated RNA was reverse transcribed using the High Capacity cDNA Reverse Transcription Kit, so the sequenced TCRB transcripts were expressed ones. Naive, central memory and regulatory T cell samples underwent deep immunoSEQ sequencing, averaging about 3.57 million total reads per sample. After sorted cells were lysed in RLT buffer, RNA was extracted with DNase-treated RNeasy Micro or Mini kits, with the choice depending on cell number. To prevent cross-contamination, every cell subset was processed on its own, while patient and healthy donor samples were processed together. The immunoSEQ multiplex PCR was used to amplify TCRB sequences from cDNA, generating 87-bp fragments that spanned the CDR3 region. Sequencing of the amplicons was performed on the Illumina HiSeq platform. The paper's data handling went like this. Synthetic template baselines were used to correct PCR bias computationally, reads within Hamming distance 2 were collapsed together, and singletons that could not be merged were discarded. Reads were aligned to IMGT to assign V, D and J genes, CDR3 length, and insertions or deletions at six rearrangement sites. Within each subset, clonotype counts were normalized to sorted cell number, and only after that were true diversity and Gini coefficients computed with the tcR R package. The overlap coefficient, calculated on TCRB nucleotide sequences, was used to measure repertoire sharing. Out-of-frame TCRB sequences from naive cells were analyzed to stand in for the pre-selection repertoire. TCRdb's version of the immuneACCESS table is confined to in-frame rearrangements and falls short of the full clone set. An unresolved V gene accounts for under half of the shortfall where checked; the remainder is of unknown origin. V, J and clone size derive from that table, while D and trimming were established from the DNA sequence. For this sample the table gives some 700,000 clones, of which roughly 12% were detected only once. The top ten constitute approximately 0.022% of the sample.

Overall results and qualifications from the work: The naive, central memory and regulatory TCRB repertoires appeared to resemble one another more closely among patients than among healthy donors. Because cDNA was sequenced instead of genomic DNA, activated cells with high expression could be over-represented, although the groups did not differ in activation or CD3 levels. Fewer insertions and more nucleotide deletions at VDJ recombination sites were observed in patients with type 1 diabetes, implying thymic rearrangement abnormalities. Shorter templates might have been favored by PCR, but patient and control samples were amplified and corrected together, so both groups would have been affected equally by any skew. HLA sub-analyses involved small numbers of individuals, so any influence of HLA type on TCRB rearrangement remained unresolved. In all four CD4+ subsets, TCRB CDR3 length was moderately but significantly shorter in type 1 diabetes patients.

Each donor gave one peripheral blood draw, approximately 100 mL on average, collected into heparinised tubes. Using a panel that included CD45RO, CCR7, CD25, CD127, CD95 and CD27, naive, central memory, regulatory and stem cell-like memory CD4+ T cells were sorted on a BD FACSAria II. All sorted populations exceeded 95% purity. Right away, PBMCs were isolated by Lymphoprep density gradient centrifugation and were stained directly, with no culture step. Samples were stained and sorted in pairs, with one healthy donor and one patient per experiment, so that batch effects were minimized. The specimen sequenced was naive CD4+ T cells from blood. The cell subset or site label on this specimen signifies: true naive CD4+ T cells. Rearrangement joined TRBV18 to TRBJ1-2; the D region possibly corresponds to TRBD1 (5 bases align). This clonotype originated in a man younger than 35 with type 1 diabetes. The sequence in DNA is TGTGCCAGCTCACCCGGGACGGACTATGGCTACACCTTC. This gives the protein CASSPGTDYGYTF.